These 21 T cell receptor beta chains share one sample of origin, sequenced in a study of CD8 T cells in ankylosing spondylitis. TCRdb called the 5' RACE reads again in MiXCR, with one record for every CDR3 protein. The sample holds 200,000 to 300,000 distinct CDR3 sequences, 24% seen once. Specimen: blood, either unsorted or a sorted T cell fraction (not recorded which). These receptors were taken from a male donor with ankylosing spondylitis or in good health (not recorded which).

This rearrangement joins TRBV11-2 to TRBJ1-3; D uncertain. Looked up from germline, CDR1 is SGHAT and CDR2 is FQNNGV. This CDR3 has 14 amino acids. Trimming pared 0 bases from V and 4 bases from J, leaving 7 bases between. CDR3 protein: CASSLEVGGNTIYF. Here the CDR3 DNA reads TGTGCCAGCAGCTTAGAGGTCGGCGGAAACACCATATATTTT.

This clonotype was seen at least ten times. The chain has TRBV29-1 and TRBJ1-5, with 8 bases matching TRBD1. V was clipped by 6 bases and J by 7 bases; unmatched bases: 8. Per germline, CDR1 SQVTM and CDR2 ANQGSEA. The CDR3 covers 13 residues. The CDR3 spells CSVEQGVGQPQHF. The CDR3 nucleotides read TGCAGCGTGGAACAGGGGGTCGGGCAGCCCCAGCATTTT.

This clonotype was observed a single time. The chain carries TRBV15 and TRBJ2-6; no definite D call. The V and J ends lost 0 bases and 13 bases respectively, with 7 bases between them. The CDR3 covers 12 residues. The germline V gene has CDR1 LNHNV and CDR2 YYDKDF (reference sequence). The CDR3 protein is CATSRDHRVLTF. In DNA form, the CDR3 reads TGTGCCACCAGCAGAGATCACCGGGTCCTGACTTTC. Full variable domain (missing parts from reference TRBV15 and TRBJ2-6): DAMVIQNPRYQVTQFGKPVTLSCSQTLNHNVMYWYQQKSSQAPKLLFHYYDKDFNNEADTPDNFQSRRPNTSFCFLDIRSPGLGDTAMYLCATSRDHRVLTFGAGSRLTVL.

Ten or more counts support this clonotype. The chain couples TRBV10-3 to TRBJ2-7; 8 nucleotides line up with TRBD1. Germline loops: CDR1 ENHRY, CDR2 SYGVKD. V dropped 10 bases and J dropped 5; count of bases not matched to a gene: 7. This CDR3 region has 12 residues. The CDR3 bases are TGTGCCACCGGACAGGGCGAGGACGAGCAGTACTTC. Translating gives CATGQGEDEQYF.

The chain has TRBV5-6 and TRBJ2-7; 7 positions agree with TRBD2. Germline values: CDR1 SGHDT, CDR2 YYEEEE. This CDR3 is 17 amino acids long. V shed 4 bases and J 7 bases; nucleotides not matched to a gene: 20. The CDR3: CASSQISGGGTSEEQYF. CDR3 in DNA: TGTGCCAGCAGCCAAATAAGTGGGGGGGGTACCTCAGAAGAGCAGTACTTC.

This clonotype showed up just once. This chain links TRBV12-3 or TRBV12-4 with TRBJ1-6; D uncertain. The V gene lost 3 bases and the J gene lost 4 bases, with 10 bases spanning the gap. The CDR3 runs to 15 residues. The CDR3 reads CASSFQRLYNSPLHF. The CDR3 nucleotides are TGTGCCAGCAGTTTCCAACGGCTTTATAATTCACCCCTCCACTTT.

The V call is TRBV4-2, the J call TRBJ2-1, with 9 nucleotides matching TRBD2. Losses at the gene ends were 0 bases for V and 9 bases for J; bases not matched to a gene: 12. CDR1 and CDR2 (germline): LGHNA, YNFKEQ. The CDR3 has 17 amino acids. CDR3 in DNA: TGTGCCAGCAGCCAAGATTACTCCGGGACTAGCTTCGGTGAGCAGTTCTTC. Translation: CASSQDYSGTSFGEQFF.

This clonotype was counted at least ten times. The chain combines TRBV6-1 with TRBJ1-1; TRBD1 matches at 7 bases. The CDR3 covers 15 residues. Germline loops: CDR1 MNHNS, CDR2 SASEGT. With V trimmed by 4 bases and J by 1 base, 6 bases remained unmatched. For the CDR3, the DNA is TGTGCCAGCAGTGTGGACAGGTTAGGGAACACTGAAGCTTTCTTT. Residues: CASSVDRLGNTEAFF.

Details on this clonotype: Its ends do not fully match the called genes, so a read error is possible. The chain links TRBV29-1 to TRBJ1-2; maybe TRBD1 (5 bases). Germline V gene sequence: CDR1 SQVTM, CDR2 ANQGSEA. The CDR3 spans 10 residues. CDR3 amino acids: CSVEGAGPVF. The CDR3, as DNA: TGCAGCGTTGAAGGGGCAGGGCCGGTCTTC.

This clonotype was recorded many times. The chain carries TRBV7-2 and TRBJ2-1; tentative D call: TRBD2 (6 bases). Germline loops: CDR1 SGHTA, CDR2 FQGNSA. The CDR3 covers 17 residues. Between the trimmed V and J ends, which lost 4 bases and 4 bases, there was a span of 20 bases. The CDR3 sequence: CASSSDLHGTRYNEQFF. CDR3 DNA sequence: TGTGCCAGCAGCTCTGACCTTCACGGGACTCGATACAATGAGCAGTTCTTC. Full variable domain (missing parts from reference TRBV7-2 and TRBJ2-1): GAGVSQSPSNKVTEKGKDVELRCDPISGHTALYWYRQSLGQGLEFLIYFQGNSAPDKSGLPSDRFSAERTGGSVSTLTIQRTQQEDSAVYLCASSSDLHGTRYNEQFFGPGTRLTVL.

The chain combines TRBV20-1 with TRBJ2-7, with 8 nucleotides matching TRBD1. The CDR3 covers 14 residues. The germline gives CDR1 DFQATT, CDR2 SNEGSKA (reference sequence). The J segment lost 5 bases and the V segment lost 3 bases, leaving 9 bases of the junction unmatched. The CDR3 DNA reads as TGCAGTGCTAGTCCCAGGGGGCGTCGCGACGAGCAGTACTTC. As protein: CSASPRGRRDEQYF.

The chain recombines TRBV6-2 or TRBV6-3 with TRBJ2-2; D could derive from TRBD1 or TRBD2 (5 bases each). CDR1 MNHEY and CDR2 SVGEGT come from the germline V gene. The germline V and J ends were trimmed by 5 bases and 0 bases, with 10 bases remaining between them. This CDR3 region has 15 residues. The CDR3 loop is CASSQLGANTGELFF. CDR3 DNA: TGTGCCAGCAGTCAACTGGGGGCGAACACCGGGGAGCTGTTTTTT.

This clonotype was detected many times. The genes are TRBV7-2 and TRBJ2-3, with TRBD2 matching over 8 bases. The trim removed 4 bases at V and 2 bases at J, leaving 5 bases unmatched. The CDR3 consists of 15 residues. Germline V gene sequence: CDR1 SGHTA, CDR2 FQGNSA. CDR3 in amino acids: CASSSRLAHTDTQYF. The CDR3 region has the DNA TGTGCCAGCAGCTCTCGACTAGCGCACACAGATACGCAGTATTTT.

The chain has TRBV5-5 and TRBJ2-1; TRBD1 aligns across 9 bases. The V and J ends lost 4 bases and 4 bases, in that order; junction bases with no gene match: 6. CDR3 length equals 15 residues. The V gene's germline CDR1 is SGHKS and CDR2 YYEKEE (reference sequence). CDR3 in DNA: TGTGCCAGCAGCCCGTCCGGGACAGGGTACAATGAGCAGTTCTTC. It specifies CASSPSGTGYNEQFF.

The chain combines TRBV12-3 or TRBV12-4 with TRBJ2-7; possible D gene TRBD2, 5 bases. The CDR3 has 14 residues. Trimming shortened V by 4 bases and J by 0 bases, and 10 bases separated the two germline ends. CDR3 sequence: CASSSSGSSYEQYF. CDR3 bases: TGTGCCAGCAGTTCCTCGGGGAGCTCCTACGAGCAGTACTTC.

This chain links TRBV7-8 with TRBJ2-3; D is ambiguous. The V gene lost 1 base and the J gene lost 7 bases, with 9 bases spanning the gap. There are 13 residues in the CDR3. Germline V gives CDR1 SGHVS, CDR2 FQNEAQ. The CDR3 DNA reads TGTGCCAGCAGCTTAGTGTCCACCCATACGCAGTATTTT. This encodes CASSLVSTHTQYF.

This clonotype was counted many times. This sequence joins TRBV12-3 or TRBV12-4 and TRBJ2-3, with 8 bases that match TRBD2. V was pared by 5 bases and J by 4 bases, with 8 bases of the junction left unmatched. This CDR3 is 15 amino acids long. CDR3 bases: TGTGCCAGCAGTCGGACTACGGGGGGGGCAGATACGCAGTATTTT. Amino acid sequence: CASSRTTGGADTQYF.

This clonotype came up a few times. The CDR3 sequence: CATSDPAQEGADTQYF. As DNA, the CDR3 is TGTGCCACCAGTGACCCAGCCCAGGAGGGGGCAGATACGCAGTATTTT. This sequence joins TRBV24-1 and TRBJ2-3, with D perhaps given as TRBD1 or TRBD2 (6 bases each). Germline lookup yields CDR1 KGHDR and CDR2 SFDVKD. This CDR3 is 16 amino acids long. V lost 4 bases and J lost 4, with 17 bases in between.

This clonotype was detected many times. The chain is built from TRBV7-6 and TRBJ1-5, with D perhaps TRBD1 (6 bases). Trimming removed 5 bases from V and 0 bases from J, with 20 bases in between. The germline gives CDR1 SGHVS, CDR2 FNYEAQ. CDR3 length equals 18 residues. The CDR3, as DNA: TGTGCCAGCAGCCCCAGAGCAGGGGTAATGGGTAGCAATCAGCCCCAGCATTTT. It yields the protein CASSPRAGVMGSNQPQHF.

As regards this clonotype: It may be a read error: a sequence one base away is much more abundant. The gene calls are TRBV7-3 and TRBJ2-5, with D tentatively TRBD1 (5 bases). The CDR3 has 15 residues. Germline CDR1 is SGHTA and CDR2 is FQGTGA. CDR3 sequence reads: CAISFGRGLGETQYF. The CDR3 region has the DNA TGTGCCATCAGCTTTGGTAGGGGCCTCGGCGAGACCCAGTACTTC.

This clonotype was counted a single time. This chain uses TRBV6-1 with TRBJ2-3; D might be TRBD2 (6 bases). The V gene's germline CDR1 is MNHNS and CDR2 SASEGT. This CDR3 contains 15 residues. Trimming cost V 7 bases and J 2 bases, with 16 bases left between them. The CDR3 protein is CASTPGRTYTDTQYF. The CDR3 DNA reads as TGTGCCAGCACCCCTGGGAGGACTTACACAGATACGCAGTATTTT.